This paragraph covers one T cell receptor beta chain sequence. What it binds is unknown. V shed 6 bases, J shed 0 bases, and the junction held 4 bases outside the gene matches. The CDR3 runs 15 residues. CDR1 is MNHEY and CDR2 is SVGAGI in the germline V gene. This specimen belongs to a study of cytomegalovirus exposure and HLA in healthy donors. Study conclusions and caveats: Several of the most significant clusters appeared linked to common viral pathogens, based on a later analysis. In a later analysis, V- and J-gene trimming of beta chains associated with a DCLRE1C missense variant, replicated independently. Data from an earlier analysis indicated that most TCR beta V segments were productive either about 87% or about 30% of the time.

PCR employed 60 Vbeta and 13 Jbeta primers. Original methodology: Roughly 11 million shared chains were among the about 80 million unique TCR beta chains that a later analysis counted. Clones were read by immunoSEQ multiplex PCR, and TCRdb kept only the in-frame ones, dropping some. Clonal size and the V and J genes are those of that table, whereas D and trimming came from the DNA. The sample contains approximately 190,000 clones, about 85% of which appear only once. This chain joins TRBV6-5 and TRBJ2-3, with 9 bases that match TRBD2. The TCR originated in a boy aged 2 to 10 in good health and CMV-seronegative. The sequenced sample was PBMCs. CDR3 amino acids: CASRTSGSSTDTQYF. CDR3 DNA: TGTGCCAGCAGGACTAGCGGATCTAGCACAGATACGCAGTATTTT.